A single sample gave rise to the 30 T cell receptor beta chains below, sequenced in a study of T cells in Graves' hyperthyroidism and ophthalmopathy. Authors of the study amplified TCR beta CDR3 regions from RNA transcripts. HTBI primers were the set used in a first-round RT-PCR of the TCR CDR3. A single record per CDR3 protein comes from TCRdb applying MiXCR to the multiplex PCR reads. In the table there are around 610,000 distinct CDR3 sequences, 14% to 15% of which are singletons. Sample: blood. The receptors were sampled from a middle-aged woman with Graves' ophthalmopathy.

This clonotype was seen ten or more times. The V and J genes are TRBV29-1 and TRBJ2-5; 9 bases fit TRBD2. Germline loops: CDR1 SQVTM, CDR2 ANQGSEA. V gave up 7 bases and J gave up 5 bases; unmatched junction bases: 11. The length of the CDR3 is 14 residues. The CDR3 bases are TGCAGCGAAACCGCAATAGCGGGAGTCGAGACCCAGTACTTC. Translating gives CSETAIAGVETQYF. The variable domain in full, with the rest retrieved from reference TRBV29-1 and TRBJ2-5, is SAVISQKPSRDICQRGTSLTIQCQVDSQVTMMFWYRQQPGQSLTLIATANQGSEATYESGFVIDKFPISRPNLTFSTLTVSNMSPEDSSIYLCSETAIAGVETQYFGPGTRLLVL.

This clonotype came up many times. This chain connects TRBV6-2 or TRBV6-3 to TRBJ1-3; D is unresolved. The germline V gene has CDR1 MNHEY and CDR2 SVGEGT. The CDR3 consists of 15 residues. V lost 5 bases and J 0 bases, leaving 11 bases between the germline ends. As DNA, the CDR3 is TGTGCCAGCAGTCCCCGACCGATCTCTGGAAACACCATATATTTT. Amino acids: CASSPRPISGNTIYF.

This clonotype was observed many times. The gene calls are TRBV6-2 or TRBV6-3 and TRBJ2-7; D perhaps matches TRBD2 (6 bases). Germline assignment: CDR1 MNHEY and CDR2 SVGEGT. The germline V and J ends were trimmed by 0 bases and 0 bases, with 15 bases remaining between them. CDR3 size: 17 residues. CDR3 bases: TGTGCCAGCAGTTACTCCAGGCGCCGGGGGTCCTCCTACGAGCAGTACTTC. This codes for CASSYSRRRGSSYEQYF.

Comments on this clonotype: A much larger clone is a single base away; this may be a read error. The chain employs TRBV12-3 or TRBV12-4 and TRBJ1-2, with D possibly TRBD1 on 6 matching bases. This CDR3 contains 14 residues. CDR3 region: CASTRGGANYGCTF. CDR3 bases: TGTGCCAGCACCCGAGGGGGGGCCAACTATGGCTGCACCTTC.

The chain has TRBV6-1 and TRBJ1-1, with D perhaps matching TRBD1 (5 bases). The CDR3 extends over 13 amino acids. The germline gives CDR1 MNHNS, CDR2 SASEGT. Trimming cost V 7 bases and J 5 bases, with 14 bases left between them. For the CDR3, the DNA is TGTGCCAGCACCCCTCAAGGGACTACTGAAGCTTTCTTT. Its protein is CASTPQGTTEAFF.

This clonotype has a count of ten or more. This chain uses TRBV10-3 with TRBJ2-2; D is unresolved. With 4 bases removed from V and 5 bases from J, the gap between germline ends came to 5 bases. The CDR3 has 12 residues. Germline loops: CDR1 ENHRY, CDR2 SYGVKD. The CDR3 loop reads CAISGVTGELFF. The DNA of the CDR3 is TGTGCCATCAGTGGGGTGACCGGGGAGCTGTTTTTT.

This clonotype was seen repeatedly, ten times or more. For the CDR3, the DNA is TGCAGTGCTAACCAGGGATCTGTGGTAGAGACCCAGTACTTC. Its translation: CSANQGSVVETQYF. V is TRBV20-1 and J is TRBJ2-5; D might be TRBD1 (5 bases). In germline, CDR1 is DFQATT, CDR2 SNEGSKA (reference sequence). Trimming took 4 bases from V and 4 from J, leaving 16 bases between them. The CDR3 totals 14 residues.

The sample holds many counts of this clonotype. The chain combines TRBV19 with TRBJ1-2; 9 bases are a match to TRBD1. CDR3 length equals 14 residues. Germline V gives CDR1 LNHDA, CDR2 SQIVND (reference sequence). With V trimmed by 5 bases and J by 8 bases, 9 bases remained unmatched. The CDR3 bases are TGTGCCAGTAGTGAAAGCCGGGACAGGGAGGGCTACACCTTC. Translating gives CASSESRDREGYTF.

This clonotype was seen at least ten times. V usage is TRBV7-2 and J usage is TRBJ2-7; D gene unclear. This CDR3 spans 15 amino acids. V shed 5 bases and J shed 3 bases, with 17 bases lying between them. Germline V gives CDR1 SGHTA, CDR2 FQGNSA. In nucleotides, the CDR3 is TGTGCCAGCAGCCTACTTGGATCAGGAAACTACGAGCAGTACTTC. Translation gives CASSLLGSGNYEQYF.

The J gene is TRBJ1-1, the V gene TRBV20-1, with TRBD1 matching over 10 bases. This CDR3 contains 14 residues. Germline-derived CDR1 and CDR2 are DFQATT and SNEGSKA (reference sequence). J was trimmed by 4 bases and V by 3 bases; bases with no gene match: 5. CDR3 DNA: TGCAGTGCTAGGGGACAGGGGCGCGGCACTGAAGCTTTCTTT. Encoded protein: CSARGQGRGTEAFF.

The genes are TRBV4-3 and TRBJ2-7, with TRBD2 identical over 8 bases. This CDR3 region has 16 residues. The ends lost 0 bases at V and 7 bases at J; junction bases unmatched: 11. CDR1 and CDR2 from the germline V gene are LGHNA and YSLEER. As DNA, the CDR3 is TGCGCCAGCAGCCAAGAATGGGAGCGGGAGTTTCAAGAGCAGTACTTC. It codes for CASSQEWEREFQEQYF.

This clonotype was picked up many times. The genes are TRBV6-5 and TRBJ1-3; D remains ambiguous. This CDR3 contains 12 residues. Germline V gene lookup returns CDR1 MNHEY and CDR2 SVGAGI. With 8 bases removed from V and 6 bases from J, the gap between germline ends came to 11 bases. The CDR3 coding sequence is TGTGCCAGCGGGAACGGTGAAAACACCATATATTTT. Amino acids: CASGNGENTIYF.

The DNA for the CDR3 is TGTGCCAGCGGGGCAGGAACTCAAGAGACCCAGTACTTC. It codes for CASGAGTQETQYF. The chain is built from TRBV28 and TRBJ2-5, with a possible D match to TRBD1 (5 bases). The CDR3 contains 13 residues. Germline-derived CDR1 and CDR2 are MDHEN and SYDVKM. Trimming stripped 8 bases from V and 2 bases from J, with 12 bases between.

This clonotype has just a few counts. The chain employs TRBV18 and TRBJ2-2; no definite D call. This CDR3 spans 16 amino acids. With 1 base removed from V and 0 bases from J, the gap between germline ends came to 9 bases. Per the germline V gene, CDR1 is KGHSH and CDR2 is LQKENI. CDR3 in amino acids: CASSPQDQANTGELFF. In DNA form, the CDR3 reads TGTGCCAGCTCACCACAAGATCAGGCGAACACCGGGGAGCTGTTTTTT.

This clonotype was recorded many times. A junction boundary mismatches the germline segment, possibly from a read error. The rearrangement uses TRBV7-3 and TRBJ1-2, with a possible D match to TRBD1 (5 bases). Germline CDR1 SGHTA, CDR2 FQGTGA. The CDR3 has 16 residues. The CDR3 loop reads CASSLTSAGPRVPTHF. In DNA, the CDR3 is TGTGCCAGCAGCTTAACCAGCGCGGGGCCTCGAGTCCCTACCCACTTC.

This clonotype occurred many times. This sequence joins TRBV7-3 and TRBJ2-2; D perhaps matches TRBD2 (5 bases). The CDR3 has 13 residues. Deletions cut 5 bases from V and 5 bases from J, with 9 bases between. Germline CDR1 reads SGHTA; CDR2 reads FQGTGA. The CDR3 bases are TGTGCCAGCAGCCACGGGGAGACCGGGGAGCTGTTTTTT. It encodes CASSHGETGELFF.

This clonotype was observed many times. The chain is built from TRBV19 and TRBJ1-2, with a weak D call TRBD1 (5 bases). The germline CDR1 and CDR2 sequences are LNHDA and SQIVND (reference sequence). Trimming removed 3 bases from V and 8 bases from J, with 19 bases in between. The length of the CDR3 is 15 residues. In DNA, the CDR3 is TGTGCCAGTAGTATTGGGCGGGGCGCGTCTGAAGGCTACACCTTC. This encodes CASSIGRGASEGYTF.

This clonotype was counted at least ten times. The chain combines TRBV30 with TRBJ1-2, with 8 bases lining up with TRBD1. Germline V lookup: CDR1 GTSNPN, CDR2 SVGIG (reference sequence). The CDR3 is 14 residues long. V trimming: 3 bases; J trimming: 2 bases; junction bases outside the gene matches: 5. The CDR3 is CAWRGRGRNYGYTF. CDR3 bases: TGTGCCTGGAGGGGCAGGGGGCGGAACTATGGCTACACCTTC.

This clonotype has ten or more counts. This sequence joins TRBV28 and TRBJ1-1; D is perhaps TRBD1 (5 bases). The CDR3 has 12 residues. Germline CDR1 reads MDHEN; CDR2 reads SYDVKM. V shed 10 bases and J shed 1 base, with 10 bases lying between them. The CDR3 nucleotides are TGTGCCACGGCTGGGGCGAACACTGAAGCTTTCTTT. Its translation is CATAGANTEAFF.

This clonotype has ten or more counts. The J gene is TRBJ2-7, the V gene TRBV6-2 or TRBV6-3; possible D gene TRBD1, 7 bases. Germline values: CDR1 MNHEY, CDR2 SVGEGT. The CDR3 totals 15 residues. Trimming stripped 6 bases from V and 3 bases from J, with 18 bases between. DNA for the CDR3: TGTGCCAGCAGCCCCCTGCGGCAGGGGGGCTACGAGCAGTACTTC. It yields the protein CASSPLRQGGYEQYF.

This clonotype was detected many times. This chain connects TRBV12-5 to TRBJ1-2; the D gene is possibly TRBD1 (6 bases). The germline CDR1 and CDR2 sequences are LGHNT and FRNRAP. CDR3 length: 14 amino acids. V lost 6 bases and J lost 5, with 16 bases in between. The CDR3 region is CASGPTGSLYGYTF. DNA for the CDR3: TGTGCTAGTGGACCTACAGGGTCTCTATATGGCTACACCTTC.

V is TRBV6-1 and J is TRBJ1-1, with D perhaps TRBD1 (5 bases). The CDR3 is made up of 16 amino acids. Germline CDR1 MNHNS, CDR2 SASEGT. V shed 7 bases and J shed 0 bases, with 18 bases lying between them. CDR3 bases: TGTGCCAGCACGAGAAGCGGGGCAGGCATGAACACTGAAGCTTTCTTT. Translation: CASTRSGAGMNTEAFF.

This clonotype was seen a few times. At one end the junction does not follow the germline gene, possibly because of a read error. Written as DNA, the CDR3 is TGCGCCAACAGCTTGGGAACAGGGGAACCCGCCTACGAGCAGTACTTC. Protein sequence: CANSLGTGEPAYEQYF. The rearrangement joins TRBV5-1 to TRBJ2-7; 7 positions agree with TRBD1. CDR1 and CDR2 from the germline V gene are SGHRS and YFSETQ. The CDR3 covers 16 residues.

This chain uses TRBV6-2 or TRBV6-3 with TRBJ2-4, with TRBD2 matching 15 bases. The junction had 3 bases not matched to a gene; V was cut back by 7 bases and J by 5 bases. This CDR3 is 15 amino acids long. Germline V gene sequence: CDR1 MNHEY, CDR2 SVGEGT. The CDR3 is CASKRTSGRENIQYF. The DNA for the CDR3 is TGTGCCAGCAAGAGGACTAGCGGGAGGGAAAACATTCAGTACTTC.

This clonotype showed up many times. This chain links TRBV6-1 with TRBJ2-7, with 9 bases identical to TRBD1. Trimming cost V 5 bases and J 7 bases; bases outside gene matches: 12. Germline V gives CDR1 MNHNS, CDR2 SASEGT. This CDR3 has 15 residues. In DNA, the CDR3 is TGTGCCAGCAGTCAACGATGGACAGGGGATCGGGAGCAGTACTTC. Encoded protein: CASSQRWTGDREQYF.

The genes are TRBV20-1 and TRBJ1-1, with D tentatively TRBD1 (5 bases). The ends were cut back, 5 bases at V and 2 bases at J, with 12 bases in the middle. Germline assignment: CDR1 DFQATT and CDR2 SNEGSKA (reference sequence). CDR3 length: 13 amino acids. CDR3 loop: CSAYPGGNTEAFF. In DNA form, the CDR3 reads TGCAGTGCTTATCCGGGGGGAAACACTGAAGCTTTCTTT.

This clonotype appeared many times. The V call is TRBV20-1, the J call TRBJ2-7; D is perhaps TRBD2 (6 bases). V was trimmed by 2 bases and J by 6 bases, leaving 20 bases between them. The length of the CDR3 is 15 residues. Germline CDR1 and CDR2: DFQATT and SNEGSKA (reference sequence). Here the CDR3 reads CSARRRGEWLVEQYF. Here the CDR3 DNA reads TGCAGTGCTAGAAGGAGGGGAGAATGGCTTGTCGAGCAGTACTTC.

This clonotype was recorded at least ten times. The chain couples TRBV5-4 to TRBJ2-7; D tentatively reads TRBD1 or TRBD2 (7 bases each). Germline loops: CDR1 SGHNT, CDR2 YYREEE (reference sequence). Deletions cut 7 bases from V and 7 bases from J, with 15 bases between. CDR3 length: 12 residues. DNA for the CDR3: TGTGCCAGCGGGAGGGGGCTAATGGAGCAGTACTTC. Amino acid sequence: CASGRGLMEQYF.

This clonotype was recorded a few times. The chain employs TRBV14 and TRBJ2-7, with D perhaps matching TRBD1 (5 bases). The CDR3 spans 14 residues. With 4 bases removed from V and 1 base from J, the gap between germline ends came to 11 bases. Germline V gives CDR1 SGHDN, CDR2 FVKESK. CDR3 sequence reads: CASSRLQVSYEQYF. Written as DNA, the CDR3 is TGTGCCAGCAGCCGCCTACAGGTGTCCTACGAGCAGTACTTC.

The sample holds one count of this clonotype. The chain is built from TRBV29-1 and TRBJ2-7, with TRBD2 identical over 15 bases. The germline CDR1 and CDR2 sequences are SQVTM and ANQGSEA. The length of the CDR3 is 16 residues. With 6 bases clipped from V and 6 bases from J, the junction kept 12 bases outside the gene matches. The CDR3 DNA reads TGCAGCGTCCAGCCCTTGGGGACTAGCGGGAGGTCCGAGCAGTACTTC. It yields the protein CSVQPLGTSGRSEQYF.